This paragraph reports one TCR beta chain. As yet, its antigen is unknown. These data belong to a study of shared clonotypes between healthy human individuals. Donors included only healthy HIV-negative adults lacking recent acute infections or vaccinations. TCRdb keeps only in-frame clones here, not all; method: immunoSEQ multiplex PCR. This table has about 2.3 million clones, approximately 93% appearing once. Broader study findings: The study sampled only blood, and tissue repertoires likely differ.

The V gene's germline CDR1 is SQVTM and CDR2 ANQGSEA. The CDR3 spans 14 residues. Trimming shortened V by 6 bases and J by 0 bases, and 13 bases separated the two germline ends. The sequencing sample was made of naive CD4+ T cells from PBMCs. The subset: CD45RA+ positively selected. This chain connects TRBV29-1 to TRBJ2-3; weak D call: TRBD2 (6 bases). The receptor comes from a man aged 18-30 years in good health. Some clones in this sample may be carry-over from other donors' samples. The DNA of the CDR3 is TGCAGCGTGGCGGGCGGGGCAAGCACAGATACGCAGTATTTT. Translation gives CSVAGGASTDTQYF.